This TCR beta chain was recovered during a study of chemoradiotherapy in HPV16-positive cancers. Study-wide results and limits: Only two HPV16-positive patients supplied the functional HPV-specificity definition. Non-HPV-specific T cells did not expand in tumors during treatment, whereas candidate HPV-specific clones and E7-related motifs did.

Germline V gene data show CDR1 as SNHLY and CDR2 as FYNNEI. The CDR3 is made up of 19 amino acids. Trimming took off 6 bases at V and 0 bases at J, with 21 bases between the two ends. TCRdb's table, derived via immunoSEQ multiplex PCR, lists solely in-frame clones and lacks some. The sample consists of under 4,500 clones, just over 90% of them appearing once. Samples were taken several times over chemoradiotherapy. About this clone: The antigen remains unidentified.

Sequenced material: blood, taken from a patient who underwent chemoradiotherapy. The TCR was taken from a human donor with HPV-associated anogenital cancer. The chain combines TRBV2 with TRBJ2-6, with D possibly matching TRBD1 (5 bases). Written as DNA, the CDR3 is TGTGCCAGCAGCTTGGCAGGGCTTAGTTTGAGCTCTGGGGCCAACGTCCTGACTTTC. Protein sequence: CASSLAGLSLSSGANVLTF.